The 9 T cell receptor beta chains below all came from one sample that was sequenced in a study of early T cells in non-severe SARS-CoV-2 infection. TCRdb re-analysed the 5' RACE reads in MiXCR, keeping a single row per CDR3 protein. The repertoire consists of 77,000 or so distinct CDR3 sequences, with about 15% occurring once and the leading ten covering around 3.6%. The material was whole blood, obtained at baseline. These receptors were taken from an adult who was a healthcare worker with PCR-confirmed SARS-CoV-2 infection or an uninfected control (not recorded which).

The table lists this clonotype with a few counts. For the CDR3, the DNA is TGCGCCAGCAGCACCCCCCCCCTCGCAGATACGCAGTATTTT. It specifies CASSTPPLADTQYF. The chain recombines TRBV23-1 with TRBJ2-3; D remains unclear. TRBV23-1 carries the ORF label, with uncertain function. The CDR3 totals 14 residues. Trimming left V 6 bases short and J 4 bases short, with 14 bases between.

This clonotype was detected only a few times. The chain combines TRBV9 with TRBJ2-6; D is unclear. Trimming shortened V by 4 bases and J by 2 bases, and 19 bases separated the two germline ends. There are 18 residues in the CDR3. The germline gives CDR1 SGDLS, CDR2 YYNGEE. The CDR3 is CASSPASVLTPGANVLTF. CDR3 nucleotides: TGTGCCAGCAGCCCAGCCTCGGTCTTAACCCCTGGGGCCAACGTCCTGACTTTC.

This chain links TRBV30 with TRBJ1-5, with 8 bases matching TRBD1. After removal of 7 bases from V and 2 bases from J, the junction contained 4 bases not matched to a gene. Per germline, CDR1 GTSNPN and CDR2 SVGIG (reference sequence). The CDR3 runs to 13 residues. The CDR3 region is CAFSGQGNQPQHF. The CDR3 DNA reads TGTGCCTTCTCGGGACAGGGCAATCAGCCCCAGCATTTT.

V usage is TRBV3-1 and J usage is TRBJ2-5; 8 bases fit TRBD1. V was clipped by 4 bases and J by 4 bases; unmatched bases: 11. Germline-derived CDR1 and CDR2 are LGHDT and YNNKEL (reference sequence). The CDR3 runs to 16 residues. DNA of the CDR3: TGTGCCAGCAGCCTGACAGGGGAGAACATTGCAGAGACCCAGTACTTC. Its protein is CASSLTGENIAETQYF.

This clonotype was detected a few times. The V and J genes are TRBV19 and TRBJ2-5, with 9 bases that match TRBD1. This CDR3 spans 15 amino acids. V shed 5 bases, J shed 4 bases, and the junction held 8 bases outside the gene matches. Germline V gene sequence: CDR1 LNHDA, CDR2 SQIVND (reference sequence). As DNA, the CDR3 is TGTGCCAGTAGTCCTCAGCGACAGGGGGGAGAGACCCAGTACTTC. Translated, it gives CASSPQRQGGETQYF.

This clonotype was seen repeatedly, ten times or more. The rearrangement links TRBV20-1 to TRBJ1-1; D unclear. Germline loops: CDR1 DFQATT, CDR2 SNEGSKA (reference sequence). V dropped 4 bases and J dropped 8 bases, with 14 bases sitting between them. This CDR3 spans 12 amino acids. In DNA form, the CDR3 reads TGCAGTGCTATAAATGACCGGGCCGAAGCTTTCTTT. This sequence encodes CSAINDRAEAFF.

This clonotype has just a few counts. The chain combines TRBV3-1 with TRBJ2-7, with D possibly being TRBD1 or TRBD2 (6 bases each). The germline V gene has CDR1 LGHDT and CDR2 YNNKEL (reference sequence). CDR3 length equals 17 residues. Between the trimmed V and J ends, which lost 8 bases and 4 bases, there was a span of 27 bases. The CDR3 bases are TGTGCCAGCGGAACCCTCCCAGGAGGGGGGACGGGTTACGAGCAGTACTTC. As protein: CASGTLPGGGTGYEQYF.

The genes are TRBV20-1 and TRBJ2-3; the D gene could be TRBD1 or TRBD2 (5 bases each). Trimming removed 5 bases at V and 2 bases at J, with 17 bases between. Germline V gene lookup returns CDR1 DFQATT and CDR2 SNEGSKA (reference sequence). The CDR3 length is 15 residues. CDR3 bases: TGCAGTGCTGGGGATCCGAGGGGCTTCACAGATACGCAGTATTTT. Amino acids: CSAGDPRGFTDTQYF.

This clonotype was counted a few times. The CDR3 bases are TGCAGCGTTGAACGACAGGGGGCGTTGGGCTACACCTTC. This sequence encodes CSVERQGALGYTF. The rearrangement uses TRBV29-1 and TRBJ1-2, with 10 bases aligning to TRBD1. The germline CDR1 and CDR2 sequences are SQVTM and ANQGSEA. V lost 2 bases, J lost 8 bases, and 5 bases stayed unmatched. CDR3 length: 13 residues.